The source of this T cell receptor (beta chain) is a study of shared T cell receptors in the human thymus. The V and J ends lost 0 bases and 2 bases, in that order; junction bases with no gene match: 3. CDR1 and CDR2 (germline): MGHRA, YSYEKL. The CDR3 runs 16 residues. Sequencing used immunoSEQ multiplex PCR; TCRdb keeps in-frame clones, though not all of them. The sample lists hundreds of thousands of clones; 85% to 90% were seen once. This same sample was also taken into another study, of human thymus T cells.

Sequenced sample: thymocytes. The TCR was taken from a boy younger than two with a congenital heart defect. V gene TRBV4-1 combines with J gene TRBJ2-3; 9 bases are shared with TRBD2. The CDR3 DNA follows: TGCGCCAGCAGCCAAGAGACTAGCGGTGACACAGATACGCAGTATTTT. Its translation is CASSQETSGDTDTQYF.